Given below is one T cell receptor beta chain in context. Its antigen is unknown. The data belong to a study of graft-versus-host responses after intestinal transplantation. The table came from immunoSEQ multiplex PCR; TCRdb's copy has only in-frame clones and leaves some out. There are 90,000 to 150,000 clones in the sample; 85% to 95% occur only once, and over 0.1% lies in the top ten. The V gene's germline CDR1 is SGHRS and CDR2 YFSETQ. Trimming took off 0 bases at V and 5 bases at J, with 12 bases between the two ends. The CDR3 extends over 14 amino acids. The specimen comprised unstimulated CD4+ T cells sorted from spleen or lymph node cells, sampled before intestinal transplant. This TCR derives from a human donor who received an intestinal transplant. The chain is built from TRBV5-1 and TRBJ2-7; TRBD1 is a possible D gene (7 bases). CDR3 nucleotides: TGCGCCAGCAGCTTGGCAGTCAGGGGGGACGAGCAGTACTTC. Protein: CASSLAVRGDEQYF.